The next 29 T cell receptor beta chains were all read from a single sample in a study of CD8 T cells in Susac syndrome. cDNA came from about 0.46 to 1 ug RNA primed by random hexamers. TCRdb re-analysed the immunoSEQ multiplex PCR reads in MiXCR, keeping a single row per CDR3 protein. The sample records around 190,000 distinct CDR3 sequences, roughly 96% being singletons. Input material: CD4+ T cells from PBMCs. These receptors all come from a human donor in good health.

In its sample, this clonotype was seen once. This chain connects TRBV23-1 to TRBJ1-6; D remains ambiguous. TRBV23-1 belongs to the ORF category, with a function that is uncertain. V was clipped by 4 bases and J by 5 bases, with 15 bases between them. The CDR3 contains 16 residues. The CDR3 sequence is CASSPLGGSNNSPLHF. CDR3 bases: TGCGCCAGCAGTCCCCTAGGCGGCAGCAATAATTCACCCCTCCACTTT.

The rearrangement uses TRBV20-1 and TRBJ2-3; 9 bases fit TRBD2. The CDR3 extends over 13 amino acids. J lost 8 bases, V lost 6 bases, and 9 bases had no gene match. Germline CDR1 reads DFQATT; CDR2 reads SNEGSKA (reference sequence). The CDR3 loop reads CSASSGTRGTQYF. In DNA form, the CDR3 reads TGCAGTGCCTCTAGCGGGACGAGAGGTACGCAGTATTTT.

V and J are TRBV7-2 and TRBJ1-2; the D is unclear. Germline-derived CDR1 and CDR2 are SGHTA and FQGNSA. The CDR3 has 14 amino acids. V was pared by 2 bases and J by 8 bases, with 15 bases between. The DNA for the CDR3 is TGTGCCAGCAGCTTAAGCATGGGCAGTAAGGGCTACACCTTC. Amino acids: CASSLSMGSKGYTF.

This clonotype was picked up one time. The genes are TRBV24-1 and TRBJ2-5, with TRBD1 matching 8 bases. Germline CDR1 reads KGHDR; CDR2 reads SFDVKD. The J segment lost 4 bases and the V segment lost 9 bases, leaving 3 bases of the junction unmatched. This CDR3 comprises 12 residues. The CDR3 bases are TGTGCCACCTCGGGACAGGTAGAGACCCAGTACTTC. Translating it yields CATSGQVETQYF.

V and J are TRBV2 and TRBJ2-5; unclear D gene. Germline V gives CDR1 SNHLY, CDR2 FYNNEI. V dropped 3 bases and J dropped 4 bases, with 6 bases sitting between them. The CDR3 contains 12 residues. The CDR3 DNA sequence: TGTGCCAGCAGTGATACGAGAGAGACCCAGTACTTC. It encodes CASSDTRETQYF.

This clonotype was seen only once. The chain carries TRBV7-3 and TRBJ2-1; 10 positions match TRBD2. The CDR3 is 15 residues long. The V gene end was trimmed by 5 bases and the J gene end by 2 bases; junction bases not matched to a gene: 3. Germline V lookup: CDR1 SGHTA, CDR2 FQGTGA. CDR3 sequence: CASSKAGGTYNEQFF. In nucleotides, the CDR3 is TGTGCCAGCAGCAAAGCGGGAGGGACCTACAATGAGCAGTTCTTC.

The gene calls are TRBV20-1 and TRBJ2-7; D is uncertain. The CDR3 loop spans 14 amino acids. V was pared by 6 bases and J by 4 bases, with 19 bases between. Germline CDR1 DFQATT, CDR2 SNEGSKA (reference sequence). The CDR3 protein is CSAQDSTMGYEQYV. The CDR3 DNA is TGCAGTGCCCAAGACTCAACTATGGGATACGAGCAGTACGTC.

This clonotype was seen just once. V and J are TRBV27 and TRBJ2-3; D tentatively reads TRBD1 or TRBD2 (5 bases each). V lost 10 bases and J 2 bases, leaving 16 bases between the germline ends. CDR3 length equals 14 residues. Germline V gene data show CDR1 as MNHEY and CDR2 as SMNVEV (reference sequence). The CDR3 here is CATRGRVITDTQYF. As DNA, the CDR3 is TGTGCCACCCGGGGCAGGGTTATCACAGATACGCAGTATTTT.

The rearrangement uses TRBV11-2 and TRBJ1-2, with 8 bases matching TRBD1. The V gene's germline CDR1 is SGHAT and CDR2 FQNNGV. V gave up 5 bases and J gave up 7 bases; unmatched junction bases: 9. The CDR3 loop spans 14 amino acids. The CDR3 loop reads CASSPSTGDSGYTF. The DNA of the CDR3 is TGTGCCAGCAGCCCCTCGACAGGGGACTCTGGCTACACCTTC.

The rearrangement links TRBV19 to TRBJ2-6, with D unclear. Deletions cut 6 bases from V and 4 bases from J, with 10 bases between. The CDR3 spans 14 residues. The germline V gene has CDR1 LNHDA and CDR2 SQIVND (reference sequence). CDR3 in amino acids: CASSPPGGANVLTF. Written as DNA, the CDR3 is TGTGCCAGTAGCCCTCCAGGAGGGGCCAACGTCCTGACTTTC.

The chain has TRBV5-4 and TRBJ2-1; D might be TRBD1 or TRBD2, each matching 5 bases. Germline loops: CDR1 SGHNT, CDR2 YYREEE (reference sequence). V gave up 4 bases and J gave up 5 bases, with 13 bases separating them. The CDR3 has 14 residues. CDR3 nucleotide sequence: TGTGCCAGCAGCCCCGCCGGGGCGGACAATGAGCAGTTCTTC. Protein product: CASSPAGADNEQFF.

This chain uses TRBV9 with TRBJ1-2; unclear D gene. The CDR3 spans 13 residues. Trimming left V 0 bases short and J 6 bases short, with 9 bases between. Germline V CDR1 and CDR2: SGDLS, YYNGEE. This chain's CDR3 is CASSVVGLNGYTF. CDR3 sequence (DNA): TGTGCCAGCAGCGTAGTCGGCCTGAATGGCTACACCTTC.

The chain is built from TRBV20-1 and TRBJ1-2; D uncertain. Germline CDR1 reads DFQATT; CDR2 reads SNEGSKA (reference sequence). The ends were cut back, 3 bases at V and 3 bases at J, with 14 bases in the middle. The CDR3 totals 14 residues. For the CDR3, the DNA is TGCAGTGCTAGGGGGATTATGGGTGACTATGGCTACACCTTC. It codes for CSARGIMGDYGYTF.

The chain couples TRBV2 to TRBJ2-1; no definite D call. Germline V CDR1 and CDR2: SNHLY, FYNNEI. This CDR3 has 11 residues. V lost 3 bases and J lost 11, with 8 bases in between. The CDR3 spells CASSEVTKQFF. CDR3 sequence (DNA): TGTGCCAGCAGTGAGGTAACCAAGCAGTTCTTC. Based on the CDR3 plus reference TRBV2 and TRBJ2-1, the full variable domain is EPEVTQTPSHQVTQMGQEVILRCVPISNHLYFYWYRQILGQKVEFLVSFYNNEISEKSEIFDDQFSVERPDGSNFTLKIRSTKLEDSAMYFCASSEVTKQFFGPGTRLTVL.

This clonotype was detected only once. The germline gene is not matched at one end of the junction; a read error may be the cause. This chain connects TRBV29-1 to TRBJ1-1; D is undetermined. Germline loops: CDR1 SQVTM, CDR2 ANQGSEA. The CDR3 runs to 9 residues. The CDR3 DNA sequence: TGCAGCGTTGAAGATCTGACGTCCTTT. This translates into CSVEDLTSF.

V usage is TRBV6-2 or TRBV6-3 and J usage is TRBJ2-1, with D perhaps TRBD1 (6 bases). The CDR3 is 14 amino acids. The germline V gene has CDR1 MNHEY and CDR2 SVGEGT. Deletions cut 8 bases from V and 3 bases from J, with 14 bases between. CDR3: CASDRSPNYNEQFF. CDR3 nucleotide sequence: TGTGCCAGCGACAGGTCCCCTAACTACAATGAGCAGTTCTTC.

The sample holds one count of this clonotype. J is TRBJ2-1 and V is TRBV27; 10 bases agree with TRBD1. The CDR3 runs to 12 residues. Germline V gene sequence: CDR1 MNHEY, CDR2 SMNVEV (reference sequence). Trimming at V came to 8 bases and at J to 5 bases, leaving 0 bases not matched to a gene. The CDR3 reads CASGTGDNEQFF. Written as DNA, the CDR3 is TGTGCCAGCGGGACAGGGGACAATGAGCAGTTCTTC.

The V call is TRBV2, the J call TRBJ2-5, with TRBD1 matching 7 bases. The CDR3 runs 14 residues. With V trimmed by 8 bases and J by 3 bases, 9 bases remained unmatched. The germline gives CDR1 SNHLY, CDR2 FYNNEI. In DNA, the CDR3 is TGTGCCAGCGCATCGGACAGGACTGAAGAGACCCAGTACTTC. Encoded protein: CASASDRTEETQYF.

The gene calls are TRBV12-3 or TRBV12-4 and TRBJ2-2; TRBD2 matches at 10 bases. The CDR3 is 15 residues long. The J segment lost 8 bases and the V segment lost 7 bases, leaving 10 bases of the junction unmatched. The CDR3 region is CASTILAGETGELFF. CDR3 bases: TGTGCCAGCACCATCCTAGCGGGAGAAACAGGGGAGCTGTTTTTT.

This rearrangement joins TRBV20-1 to TRBJ2-7, with 8 bases that match TRBD1. The V and J ends lost 6 bases and 5 bases, in that order; junction bases with no gene match: 15. The CDR3 has 15 amino acids. Germline values: CDR1 DFQATT, CDR2 SNEGSKA (reference sequence). DNA of the CDR3: TGCAGTGCCGAAGAGCTCGGACAGGGAATCGACGAGCAGTACTTC. As protein: CSAEELGQGIDEQYF.

The count of this clonotype is one. The chain employs TRBV28 and TRBJ1-3, with D possibly TRBD1 on 5 matching bases. Germline V gives CDR1 MDHEN, CDR2 SYDVKM. V lost 6 bases and J 2 bases, leaving 8 bases between the germline ends. This CDR3 spans 13 amino acids. The CDR3 region is CASSGGTGNTIYF. The CDR3 region has the DNA TGTGCCAGCAGCGGGGGGACTGGAAACACCATATATTTT.

The chain joins TRBV5-1 to TRBJ2-7, with D tentatively TRBD1 (5 bases). In germline, CDR1 is SGHRS, CDR2 YFSETQ. Trimming pared 4 bases from V and 3 bases from J, leaving 14 bases between. This CDR3 has 14 residues. CDR3 loop: CASSLDTVGYEQYF. For the CDR3, the DNA is TGCGCCAGCAGCCTGGACACCGTAGGCTACGAGCAGTACTTC.

The rearrangement links TRBV28 to TRBJ2-2; D may be TRBD1 (6 bases). In germline, CDR1 is MDHEN, CDR2 SYDVKM. This CDR3 has 16 amino acids. V dropped 6 bases and J dropped 6 bases, with 20 bases sitting between them. CDR3: CASSPTGLVGAGELFF. The CDR3 nucleotides read TGTGCCAGCAGCCCGACAGGTCTAGTCGGCGCCGGGGAGCTGTTTTTT. The whole variable domain, filled in from reference TRBV28 and TRBJ2-2, reads DVKVTQSSRYLVKRTGEKVFLECVQDMDHENMFWYRQDPGLGLRLIYFSYDVKMKEKGDIPEGYSVSREKKERFSLILESASTNQTSMYLCASSPTGLVGAGELFFGEGSRLTVL.

The gene calls are TRBV20-1 and TRBJ1-2, with D hard to call. Germline CDR1 DFQATT, CDR2 SNEGSKA (reference sequence). CDR3 size: 16 residues. Trimming removed 0 bases at V and 1 base at J, with 15 bases between. The CDR3 loop reads CSARDRALEYNYGYTF. CDR3 nucleotides: TGCAGTGCTAGAGATCGGGCACTAGAGTATAACTATGGCTACACCTTC.

The chain couples TRBV3-1 to TRBJ1-2, with 7 bases that match TRBD1. Per the germline V gene, CDR1 is LGHDT and CDR2 is YNNKEL (reference sequence). V was pared by 0 bases and J by 2 bases, with 6 bases of the junction left unmatched. The CDR3 spans 16 residues. In DNA form, the CDR3 reads TGTGCCAGCAGCCAAGAGACGGAGGGGGCGAACTATGGCTACACCTTC. Encoded protein: CASSQETEGANYGYTF. The complete variable domain, with remaining parts taken from reference TRBV3-1 and TRBJ1-2, reads DTAVSQTPKYLVTQMGNDKSIKCEQNLGHDTMYWYKQDSKKFLKIMFSYNNKELIINETVPNRFSPKSPDKAHLNLHINSLELGDSAVYFCASSQETEGANYGYTFGSGTRLTVV.

The rearrangement joins TRBV20-1 to TRBJ1-2; D might be TRBD1 (6 bases). This CDR3 spans 13 amino acids. Trimming removed 3 bases from V and 8 bases from J, with 16 bases in between. Germline loops: CDR1 DFQATT, CDR2 SNEGSKA (reference sequence). The CDR3 reads CSASPHGGAGYTF. CDR3 bases: TGCAGTGCTAGTCCCCATGGGGGGGCCGGCTACACCTTC.

This chain connects TRBV20-1 to TRBJ2-3; D remains unclear. Per germline, CDR1 DFQATT and CDR2 SNEGSKA (reference sequence). This CDR3 is built from 11 residues. Trimming removed 7 bases at V and 7 bases at J, with 12 bases between. The CDR3 DNA reads as TGCAGTGTGGGCCGGAGAAATACGCAGTATTTT. Its translation is CSVGRRNTQYF.

This clonotype is a singleton in its sample. This sequence joins TRBV2 and TRBJ2-7; TRBD2 agrees at 15 bases. The V and J ends lost 3 bases and 4 bases, in that order; junction bases with no gene match: 10. Germline CDR1 SNHLY, CDR2 FYNNEI. The length of the CDR3 is 18 residues. This CDR3 reads CASSDKPPGTSGRYEQYV. DNA for the CDR3: TGTGCCAGCAGTGATAAGCCCCCCGGGACTAGCGGGAGGTACGAGCAGTACGTC.

The gene calls are TRBV24-1 and TRBJ2-1, with 9 bases matching TRBD2. Germline lookup yields CDR1 KGHDR and CDR2 SFDVKD. After removal of 4 bases from V and 6 bases from J, the junction contained 6 bases not matched to a gene. The CDR3 sequence is 15 residues long. Here the CDR3 DNA reads TGTGCCACCAGTGACTTAGCGGGAGATCGCAATGAGCAGTTCTTC. Its protein product is CATSDLAGDRNEQFF.